This TCR beta chain was retrieved from a study of T-cell reconstitution after alpha-beta-depleted transplantation in children. This clonotype showed up just a few times. What it recognizes is unknown. V lost 1 base and J lost 1; bases outside the gene matches: 7. CDR3 length equals 17 residues. Looked up from germline, CDR1 is DFQATT and CDR2 is SNEGSKA (reference sequence). This sample's TCRbeta library carried unique molecular identifier barcodes. TCRdb fed the PCR reads into MiXCR, producing one record per CDR3 protein. Counted here are more than 15,000 distinct CDR3 sequences, under 15% occurring once; the ten biggest clones make up 71%. Whole-study results and caveats: Counts and diversity of T cells one year after transplant came mostly from newly produced T cells.

The source was PBMCs, mostly from graft donor cells, collected 180 days after TCRalphabeta/CD19-depleted stem cell transplant. The J gene is TRBJ2-6, the V gene TRBV20-1; 7 bases align to TRBD1. The sequence came from a boy younger than two who had a stem cell transplant for Wiskott-Aldrich syndrome, so the T cells may come from the graft donor. For the CDR3, the DNA is TGCAGTGCTAGAGTAATCCAGGGGGTATCTGGGGCCAACGTCCTGACTTTC. Encoded protein: CSARVIQGVSGANVLTF.